This T cell receptor beta chain is drawn from a study of T cell responses to AZD1222 COVID-19 vaccine. Study details: Pooled together were second doses at about 4 or about 12 weeks.

Clones were sequenced by immunoSEQ multiplex PCR, and TCRdb holds only the in-frame ones, with some missing. The sample holds roughly 100,000 clones, over 75% seen once. Germline lookup yields CDR1 LGHDT and CDR2 YNNKEL (reference sequence). The CDR3 spans 12 residues. The junction had 8 bases not matched to a gene; V was cut back by 4 bases and J by 13 bases. As to this clone: Its antigen is currently unknown.

The study's findings and limits: Donors were mostly white British, more females; clonal diversity possibly underestimated. Of the AZD1222 recipients, only five to seven were seropositive at baseline.

The receptor's source is an adult in good health. V usage is TRBV3-1 (or the pseudogene TRBV3-2) and J usage is TRBJ1-2, with TRBD1 matching over 8 bases. Sequencing was performed on peripheral blood, taken on day 0 of AZD1222 vaccination. In DNA, the CDR3 is TGTGCCAGCAGCCTCCGGGACAGGCATCCCACCTTC. This encodes CASSLRDRHPTF.